The 27 T cell receptor beta chains presented below share a single source sample, sequenced in a study of blood T cells in healthy people across ages. Through a sample-barcoded 5' primer and a J-beta primer mix, a second PCR was run for roughly 6 to 12 cycles. TCRdb passed the 5' RACE reads through MiXCR, listing each CDR3 protein once. The sample carries roughly 2 million distinct CDR3 sequences, approximately 50% recorded once. The material sequenced was blood. Receptors were obtained from a woman between 35 and 50 years old in good health.

There are many counts of this clonotype. The chain uses TRBV29-1 and TRBJ2-4, with 7 nucleotides matching TRBD1. The ends lost 1 base at V and 3 bases at J; junction bases unmatched: 3. Germline V gene lookup returns CDR1 SQVTM and CDR2 ANQGSEA. The CDR3 has 14 amino acids. In DNA, the CDR3 is TGCAGCGTTGAAGGTCACAGGGGCAAAAACATTCAGTACTTC. This gives the protein CSVEGHRGKNIQYF.

The chain uses TRBV7-9 and TRBJ1-6; no clear D. V was cut by 1 base and J by 7 bases, with 8 bases left in between. In germline, CDR1 is SEHNR, CDR2 FQNEAQ (reference sequence). The CDR3 is 14 residues long. CDR3 loop: CASSLEGKNSPLHF. The CDR3 bases are TGTGCCAGCAGCTTAGAGGGTAAAAATTCACCCCTCCACTTT.

The chain joins TRBV5-1 to TRBJ2-7, with TRBD2 matching 11 bases. Germline values: CDR1 SGHRS, CDR2 YFSETQ. The CDR3 contains 14 residues. V lost 5 bases and J lost 0; bases outside the gene matches: 1. CDR3 sequence (DNA): TGCGCCAGCAGGGGACTAGCGGCCTCCTACGAGCAGTACTTC. Amino acid sequence: CASRGLAASYEQYF.

The chain couples TRBV6-5 to TRBJ2-3; 12 nucleotides line up with TRBD2. Germline V gene sequence: CDR1 MNHEY, CDR2 SVGAGI. The V and J ends lost 2 bases and 0 bases, in that order; junction bases with no gene match: 3. This CDR3 spans 17 amino acids. The CDR3: CASSYRGLAGSTDTQYF. In DNA form, the CDR3 reads TGTGCCAGCAGTTACCGCGGACTAGCGGGAAGCACAGATACGCAGTATTTT.

V usage is TRBV5-1 and J usage is TRBJ2-3; possibly TRBD2 for D (5 bases). Germline V gives CDR1 SGHRS, CDR2 YFSETQ. The CDR3 sequence is 16 residues long. Trimming removed 6 bases from V and 0 bases from J, with 17 bases in between. The CDR3 loop is CASTLRGGVSTDTQYF. CDR3 bases: TGCGCCAGCACCCTCCGGGGTGGAGTCAGCACAGATACGCAGTATTTT.

The V and J genes are TRBV6-5 and TRBJ1-2; 10 bases map to TRBD1. V shed 6 bases, J shed 2 bases, and the junction held 6 bases outside the gene matches. Germline loops: CDR1 MNHEY, CDR2 SVGAGI. The CDR3 is 15 amino acids. Written as DNA, the CDR3 is TGTGCCAGCAGGCAACCGGACAGGGGGAACTATGGCTACACCTTC. This gives the protein CASRQPDRGNYGYTF.

The chain joins TRBV3-1 to TRBJ2-1, with TRBD2 identical over 8 bases. The CDR3 is made up of 13 amino acids. With V trimmed by 4 bases and J by 10 bases, 6 bases remained unmatched. Germline V gives CDR1 LGHDT, CDR2 YNNKEL (reference sequence). The CDR3 sequence is CASSPGGLAEQFF. The DNA of the CDR3 is TGTGCCAGCAGCCCGGGTGGACTAGCCGAGCAGTTCTTC.

The chain employs TRBV12-5 and TRBJ1-5; D might be TRBD1 (6 bases). The V gene lost 5 bases and the J gene lost 5 bases, with 19 bases spanning the gap. CDR1 and CDR2 (germline): LGHNT, FRNRAP. The CDR3 covers 16 residues. The CDR3 DNA sequence: TGTGCTAGTGGTCCCGTTGGGGGAGGGGGGTATCAGCCCCAGCATTTT. Encoded protein: CASGPVGGGGYQPQHF.

The chain employs TRBV27 and TRBJ2-7; 9 nucleotides align to TRBD1. The CDR3 has 16 residues. V was pared by 10 bases and J by 1 base, with 14 bases of the junction left unmatched. The germline V gene has CDR1 MNHEY and CDR2 SMNVEV (reference sequence). The CDR3 region is CANRTIGTGSSYEQYF. CDR3 in DNA: TGTGCCAACCGGACGATCGGGACAGGGTCTTCCTACGAGCAGTACTTC.

The CDR3 nucleotides read TGTGCCAGCAGTGAAACAAGGGATAGCTCTGGGGCCAACGTCCTGACTTTC. Its protein is CASSETRDSSGANVLTF. This chain joins TRBV2 and TRBJ2-6, with unresolved D. V was cut by 2 bases and J by 0 bases, with 11 bases left in between. CDR3 length: 17 amino acids. CDR1 and CDR2 (germline): SNHLY, FYNNEI.

This clonotype has just a few counts. The chain combines TRBV20-1 with TRBJ2-3, with D perhaps TRBD1 (6 bases). The CDR3 is 14 residues long. Trimming stripped 3 bases from V and 2 bases from J, with 12 bases between. Germline CDR1 DFQATT, CDR2 SNEGSKA (reference sequence). CDR3 nucleotide sequence: TGCAGTGCTAGGGGCAGGGGATTCACAGATACGCAGTATTTT. This encodes CSARGRGFTDTQYF.

The chain uses TRBV12-3 or TRBV12-4 and TRBJ1-5; D unresolved. The V gene lost 5 bases and the J gene lost 0 bases, with 8 bases spanning the gap. This CDR3 is 14 amino acids long. CDR3 DNA sequence: TGTGCCAGCAGTACGGGCTATAGCAATCAGCCCCAGCATTTT. Translation gives CASSTGYSNQPQHF.

This chain uses TRBV2 with TRBJ1-2; no clear D gene. The CDR3 runs to 12 residues. From germline, CDR1 is SNHLY and CDR2 FYNNEI. Trimming removed 9 bases from V and 8 bases from J, with 16 bases in between. CDR3 amino acids: CASLGRERGYTF. The CDR3 DNA is TGTGCCAGTCTCGGGCGCGAGCGGGGCTACACCTTC.

The V call is TRBV2, the J call TRBJ2-1; 7 bases map to TRBD2. The J call may not be correct, given that the DNA end is closer to TRBJ2-7. CDR1 and CDR2 (germline): SNHLY, FYNNEI. This CDR3 contains 16 residues. CDR3 DNA: TGTGCCAGCAGGAGGTTGGGGGGGGTGGGCTACAATGAGCAGTACTTC. Its protein is CASRRLGGVGYNEQYF.

This clonotype was detected a few times. The chain is built from TRBV7-9 and TRBJ2-3; D uncertain. The CDR3 covers 14 residues. The germline V gene has CDR1 SEHNR and CDR2 FQNEAQ (reference sequence). V lost 2 bases, J lost 0 bases, and 6 bases lay in between. CDR3 nucleotide sequence: TGTGCCAGCAGCTTAATAAGAAGCACAGATACGCAGTATTTT. This codes for CASSLIRSTDTQYF.

The chain joins TRBV7-9 to TRBJ2-7, with TRBD1 matching 10 bases. CDR3 length: 17 residues. Per germline, CDR1 SEHNR and CDR2 FQNEAQ (reference sequence). Germline trimming cut 5 bases from V and 1 base from J; bases unmatched to any gene: 11. The CDR3 here is CASSPRTGGQGSYEQYF. CDR3 in DNA: TGTGCCAGCAGCCCTCGAACGGGGGGACAGGGGTCCTACGAGCAGTACTTC.

The chain carries TRBV3-1 and TRBJ1-4, with D unresolved. The CDR3 has 13 residues. Trimming pared 3 bases from V and 5 bases from J, leaving 7 bases between. The V gene's germline CDR1 is LGHDT and CDR2 YNNKEL (reference sequence). The CDR3 bases are TGTGCCAGCAGCCACACAAGAAATGAAAAACTGTTTTTT. This sequence encodes CASSHTRNEKLFF.

Comments on this clonotype: One end of the junction varies from germline; a read error may be responsible. J is TRBJ1-6 and V is TRBV5-1; 11 bases line up with TRBD1. Per germline, CDR1 SGHRS and CDR2 YFSETQ. The CDR3 loop spans 15 amino acids. Here the CDR3 DNA reads TGCGCCAGCAGCCACGGACAGGGGGCTGTTTCACCCCCCCACTTT. This codes for CASSHGQGAVSPPHF. The whole variable domain, filled in from reference TRBV5-1 and TRBJ1-6, reads KAGVTQTPRYLIKTRGQQVTLSCSPISGHRSVSWYQQTPGQGLQFLFEYFSETQRNKGNFPGRFSGRQFSNSRSEMNVSTLELGDSALYLCASSHGQGAVSPPHFGNGTRLTVT.

The CDR3 sequence is CASSITVYGYTF. The CDR3 coding sequence is TGTGCCAGTAGTATAACAGTCTATGGCTACACCTTC. The chain recombines TRBV19 with TRBJ1-2; no clear D gene. The CDR3 loop spans 12 amino acids. The germline V gene has CDR1 LNHDA and CDR2 SQIVND (reference sequence). The V end lost 2 bases, the J end lost 4 bases, and 5 bases lay between the germline ends.

This clonotype occurred a few times. At one end the junction does not follow the germline gene, possibly because of a read error. This chain uses TRBV14 with TRBJ2-7; a possible D gene is TRBD1 (6 bases). This CDR3 is built from 13 residues. Germline V gene sequence: CDR1 SGHDN, CDR2 FVKESK. CDR3 residues: CASSQGTLYEQYF. CDR3 in DNA: TGCGCCAGCAGCCAAGGGACATTGTACGAGCAGTACTTC. The full variable domain, in which reference TRBV14 and TRBJ2-7 provide the parts outside the CDR3, is EAGVTQFPSHSVIEKGQTVTLRCDPISGHDNLYWYRRVMGKEIKFLLHFVKESKQDESGMPNNRFLAERTGGTYSTLKVQPAELEDSGVYFCASSQGTLYEQYFGPGTRLTVT.

The chain joins TRBV15 to TRBJ2-3; no firm D call. The CDR3 is 15 amino acids. Trimming removed 2 bases at V and 2 bases at J, with 11 bases between. Germline CDR1 LNHNV, CDR2 YYDKDF (reference sequence). The DNA for the CDR3 is TGTGCCACCAGCAGATTACCGGGCCCCACAGATACGCAGTATTTT. Its protein product is CATSRLPGPTDTQYF.

The chain carries TRBV27 and TRBJ2-5; D possibly corresponds to TRBD2 (6 bases). Germline CDR1 MNHEY, CDR2 SMNVEV (reference sequence). The germline V and J ends were trimmed by 4 bases and 11 bases, with 20 bases remaining between them. CDR3 length: 14 residues. In DNA form, the CDR3 reads TGTGCCAGCAGTTCTGGGGGGATGGGGAATGAGCAGTACTTC. Translated, it gives CASSSGGMGNEQYF.

CDR3 protein: CATSELTGTESSYNEQFF. Here the CDR3 DNA reads TGTGCCACCAGTGAGTTGACCGGGACCGAGAGCTCCTACAATGAGCAGTTCTTC. The chain links TRBV24-1 to TRBJ2-1, with D possibly called TRBD1 or TRBD2 (5 bases each). The V gene lost 4 bases and the J gene lost 0 bases, with 18 bases spanning the gap. This CDR3 spans 18 amino acids. Germline CDR1 reads KGHDR; CDR2 reads SFDVKD.

This chain connects TRBV28 to TRBJ1-2; no clear D. The CDR3 runs 13 residues. V was shortened by 8 bases and J by 0 bases, with 10 bases between the two germline ends. Germline V CDR1 and CDR2: MDHEN, SYDVKM. CDR3 sequence (DNA): TGTGCCAGCGGAGTCCCAGCTAACTATGGCTACACCTTC. As protein: CASGVPANYGYTF.

This chain uses TRBV7-2 with TRBJ2-5; D not certain. The CDR3 runs 15 residues. The germline gives CDR1 SGHTA, CDR2 FQGNSA. Trimming removed 2 bases from V and 5 bases from J, with 15 bases in between. CDR3: CASSLYDSESETQYF. CDR3 bases: TGTGCCAGCAGCTTATATGATTCCGAGTCCGAGACCCAGTACTTC.

On this clonotype: Because the CDR3 is missing its conserved closing phenylalanine or tryptophan, this is likely a read error. CDR3 loop: CASSSQVTSGGQETQYS. In DNA, the CDR3 is TGTGCCAGCAGTTCGCAAGTCACTAGCGGGGGACAAGAGACCCAGTACTCC. The chain is built from TRBV7-2 and TRBJ2-7, with 11 bases lining up with TRBD2. Near its end, the DNA agrees better with TRBJ2-5, so the J call may be wrong. The CDR3 contains 17 residues. Germline CDR1 and CDR2: SGHTA and FQGNSA.

This clonotype was observed a few times. V is TRBV5-5 and J is TRBJ1-5; tentatively, D is TRBD1 (5 bases). Trimming removed 2 bases at V and 10 bases at J, with 22 bases between. Germline values: CDR1 SGHKS, CDR2 YYEKEE (reference sequence). The CDR3 contains 16 residues. In DNA form, the CDR3 reads TGTGCCAGCAGCTTCTCCCCAGGGAAGGGGTTTAATCCCCAGCATTTT. It codes for CASSFSPGKGFNPQHF.